A single sample gave rise to the 8 T cell receptor beta chains below, sequenced in a study of blood T cell repertoires in COVID-19. Some clones are missing from TCRdb's copy, which holds only in-frame ones; the method was immunoSEQ multiplex PCR. Here the sample spans about 160,000 clones, about 80% being singletons. Specimen: peripheral blood. The receptors stem from a woman of 80 years or more with acute or convalescent COVID-19.

The V call is TRBV19, the J call TRBJ1-2; 9 bases map to TRBD1. This CDR3 comprises 19 residues. Germline loops: CDR1 LNHDA, CDR2 SQIVND (reference sequence). Trimming removed 3 bases from V and 5 bases from J; junction bases left unmatched: 19. The CDR3 DNA is TGTGCCAGTAGTATTCCCTTAAGGCGAATAGGACAGGGGAGGTATGGCTACACCTTC. Its protein product is CASSIPLRRIGQGRYGYTF. Combining the CDR3 with reference TRBV19 and TRBJ1-2 gives the whole variable domain DGGITQSPKYLFRKEGQNVTLSCEQNLNHDAMYWYRQDPGQGLRLIYYSQIVNDFQKGDIAEGYSVSREKKESFPLTVTSAQKNPTAFYLCASSIPLRRIGQGRYGYTFGSGTRLTVV.

The chain joins TRBV6-1 to TRBJ1-2; 7 nucleotides line up with TRBD1. CDR3 length: 16 amino acids. Germline-derived CDR1 and CDR2 are MNHNS and SASEGT. Trimming took 0 bases from V and 6 from J; bases not matched to a gene: 10. The CDR3 sequence: CASSEALAGGNNGYTF. The CDR3 DNA reads TGTGCCAGCAGTGAAGCGTTAGCAGGGGGAAATAATGGCTACACCTTC.

This clone was seen a single time. The gene calls are TRBV29-1 and TRBJ2-1; possibly TRBD1 for D (6 bases). Deletions cut 7 bases from V and 6 bases from J, with 13 bases between. Per germline, CDR1 SQVTM and CDR2 ANQGSEA. CDR3 size: 12 residues. The chain's CDR3 is CSASDRLNEQFF. The CDR3 nucleotides read TGCAGCGCCTCTGACAGGCTCAATGAGCAGTTCTTC.

This sequence joins TRBV6-6 and TRBJ1-2, with 10 positions matching TRBD1. There are 16 residues in the CDR3. The ends lost 6 bases at V and 3 bases at J; junction bases unmatched: 10. CDR1 is MNHNY, CDR2 SVGAGI, per germline (reference sequence). The CDR3 loop reads CASSRRGQGGDYGYTF. CDR3 in DNA: TGTGCCAGCAGCCGACGAGGACAGGGGGGAGACTATGGCTACACCTTC.

J is TRBJ2-2 and V is TRBV2, with D perhaps TRBD1 (5 bases). The V gene lost 9 bases and the J gene lost 1 base, with 9 bases spanning the gap. CDR3 length: 13 residues. Germline V gives CDR1 SNHLY, CDR2 FYNNEI. The CDR3 coding sequence is TGTGCCAGGGACACCTTGAACACCGGGGAGCTGTTTTTT. It yields the protein CARDTLNTGELFF.

This clone occurred once. The junction differs from germline at one of its ends, possibly a read error. The chain joins TRBV10-1 to TRBJ1-3; 8 bases fit TRBD1. CDR3 length: 19 residues. Germline CDR1 and CDR2: WNHNN and SYGVQD (reference sequence). This CDR3 is CASSEGVGQGAKSGDTIYF. CDR3 DNA sequence: TGCGCCAGCAGTGAAGGGGTTGGGCAGGGGGCAAAGAGTGGAGACACCATATATTTT.

The chain carries TRBV9 and TRBJ1-2; D possibly corresponds to TRBD1 (6 bases). The CDR3 consists of 14 residues. Trimming left V 0 bases short and J 5 bases short, with 11 bases between. CDR1 is SGDLS, CDR2 YYNGEE, per germline. The CDR3 DNA sequence: TGTGCCAGCAGCGTAGGGGGGACATATTATGGCTACACCTTC. Encoded protein: CASSVGGTYYGYTF. The variable domain in full, with the rest retrieved from reference TRBV9 and TRBJ1-2, is DSGVTQTPKHLITATGQRVTLRCSPRSGDLSVYWYQQSLDQGLQFLIQYYNGEERAKGNILERFSAQQFPDLHSELNLSSLELGDSALYFCASSVGGTYYGYTFGSGTRLTVV.

This clone was observed a few times. The chain is built from TRBV7-9 and TRBJ1-2; 8 nucleotides align to TRBD1. Germline CDR1 SEHNR, CDR2 FQNEAQ (reference sequence). V lost 4 bases, J lost 4 bases, and 8 bases stayed unmatched. The CDR3 is 15 residues long. In DNA form, the CDR3 reads TGTGCCAGCAGCTCCGGACAGGGTGGGAGCTATGGCTACACCTTC. Its protein product is CASSSGQGGSYGYTF.